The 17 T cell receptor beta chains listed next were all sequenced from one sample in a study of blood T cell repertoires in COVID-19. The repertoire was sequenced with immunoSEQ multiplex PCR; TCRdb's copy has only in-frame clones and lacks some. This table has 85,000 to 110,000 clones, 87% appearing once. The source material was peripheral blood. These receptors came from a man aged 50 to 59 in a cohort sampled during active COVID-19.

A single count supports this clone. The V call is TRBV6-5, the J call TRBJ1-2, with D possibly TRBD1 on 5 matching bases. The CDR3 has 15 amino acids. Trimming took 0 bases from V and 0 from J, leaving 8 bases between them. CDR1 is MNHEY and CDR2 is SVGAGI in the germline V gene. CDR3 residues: CASSYSGGTNYGYTF. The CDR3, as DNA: TGTGCCAGCAGTTACTCCGGGGGGACTAACTATGGCTACACCTTC.

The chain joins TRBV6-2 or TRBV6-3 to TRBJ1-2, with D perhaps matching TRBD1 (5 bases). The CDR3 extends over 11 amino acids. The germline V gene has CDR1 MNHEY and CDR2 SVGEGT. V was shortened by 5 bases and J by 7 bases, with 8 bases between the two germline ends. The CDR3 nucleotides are TGTGCCAGCAGTAATGGGGCTGGCTACACCTTC. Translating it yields CASSNGAGYTF.

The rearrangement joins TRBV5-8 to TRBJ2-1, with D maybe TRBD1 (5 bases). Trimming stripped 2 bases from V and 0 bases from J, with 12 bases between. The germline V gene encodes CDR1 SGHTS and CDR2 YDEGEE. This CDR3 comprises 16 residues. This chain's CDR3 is CASSFPYRSSYNEQFF. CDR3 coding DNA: TGTGCCAGCAGCTTCCCCTACAGGAGCTCCTACAATGAGCAGTTCTTC. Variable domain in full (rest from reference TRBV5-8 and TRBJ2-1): EAGVTQSPTHLIKTRGQQATLRCSPISGHTSVYWYQQALGLGLQFLLWYDEGEERNRGNFPPRFSGRQFPNYSSELNVNALELEDSALYLCASSFPYRSSYNEQFFGPGTRLTVL.

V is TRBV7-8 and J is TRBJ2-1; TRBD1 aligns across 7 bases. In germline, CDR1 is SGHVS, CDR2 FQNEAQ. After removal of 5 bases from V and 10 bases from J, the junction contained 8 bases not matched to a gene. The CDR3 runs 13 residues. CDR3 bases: TGTGCCAGCAGCCGGACCCCAGGGGGAGAGCAGTTCTTC. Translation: CASSRTPGGEQFF.

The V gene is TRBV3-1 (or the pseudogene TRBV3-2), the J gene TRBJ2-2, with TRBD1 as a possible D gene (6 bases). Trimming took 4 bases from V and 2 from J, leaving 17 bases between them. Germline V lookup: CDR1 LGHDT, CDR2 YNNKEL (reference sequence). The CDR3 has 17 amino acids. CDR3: CASSPQGSGRNTGELFF. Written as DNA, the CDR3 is TGTGCCAGCAGCCCCCAGGGGAGCGGACGAAACACCGGGGAGCTGTTTTTT.

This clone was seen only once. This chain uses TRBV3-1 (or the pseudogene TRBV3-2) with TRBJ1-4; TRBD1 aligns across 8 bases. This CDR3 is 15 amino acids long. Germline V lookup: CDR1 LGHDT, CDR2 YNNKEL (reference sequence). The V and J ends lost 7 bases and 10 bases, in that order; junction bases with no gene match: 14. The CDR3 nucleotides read TGTGCCAGCAACCCATCAGGGGGCGCGGTAGGAAAACTGTTTTTT. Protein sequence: CASNPSGGAVGKLFF.

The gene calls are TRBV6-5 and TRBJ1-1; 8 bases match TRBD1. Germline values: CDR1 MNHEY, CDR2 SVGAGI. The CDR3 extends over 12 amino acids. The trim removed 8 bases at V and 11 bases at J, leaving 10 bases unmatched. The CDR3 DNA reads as TGTGCCAGCGGCGGGACAGGTAGTACGGCTTTCTTT. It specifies CASGGTGSTAFF.

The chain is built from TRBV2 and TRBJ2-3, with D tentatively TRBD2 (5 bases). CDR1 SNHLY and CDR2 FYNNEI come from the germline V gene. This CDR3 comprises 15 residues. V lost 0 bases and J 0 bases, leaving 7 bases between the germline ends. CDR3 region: CASSEADSSTDTQYF. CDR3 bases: TGTGCCAGCAGTGAAGCGGACTCTAGCACAGATACGCAGTATTTT.

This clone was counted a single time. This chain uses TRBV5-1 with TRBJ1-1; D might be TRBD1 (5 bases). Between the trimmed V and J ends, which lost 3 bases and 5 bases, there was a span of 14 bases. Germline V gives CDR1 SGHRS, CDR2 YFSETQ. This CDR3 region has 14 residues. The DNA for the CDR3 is TGCGCCAGCAGCTCGCAGGGATTCGGGACTGAAGCTTTCTTT. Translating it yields CASSSQGFGTEAFF.

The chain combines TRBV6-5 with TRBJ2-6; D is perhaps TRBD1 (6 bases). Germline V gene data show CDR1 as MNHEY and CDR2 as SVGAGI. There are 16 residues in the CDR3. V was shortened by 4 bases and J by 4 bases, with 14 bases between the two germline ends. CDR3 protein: CASSSGAGAGANVLTF. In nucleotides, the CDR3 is TGTGCCAGCAGTTCAGGGGCCGGAGCGGGGGCCAACGTCCTGACTTTC.

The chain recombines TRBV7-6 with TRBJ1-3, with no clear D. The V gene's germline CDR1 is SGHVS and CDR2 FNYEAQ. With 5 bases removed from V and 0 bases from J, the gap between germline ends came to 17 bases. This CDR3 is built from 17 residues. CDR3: CASSIRDGGSSGNTIYF. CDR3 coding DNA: TGTGCCAGCAGCATTAGAGACGGCGGGAGCTCTGGAAACACCATATATTTT. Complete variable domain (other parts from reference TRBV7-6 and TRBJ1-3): GAGVSQSPRYKVTKRGQDVALRCDPISGHVSLYWYRQALGQGPEFLTYFNYEAQQDKSGLPNDRFSAERPEGSISTLTIQRTEQRDSAMYRCASSIRDGGSSGNTIYFGEGSWLTVV.

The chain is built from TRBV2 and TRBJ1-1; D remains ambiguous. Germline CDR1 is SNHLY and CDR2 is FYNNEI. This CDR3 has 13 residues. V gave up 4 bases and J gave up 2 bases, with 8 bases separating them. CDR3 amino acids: CASSGEINTEAFF. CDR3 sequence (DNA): TGTGCCAGCAGTGGAGAGATAAACACTGAAGCTTTCTTT.

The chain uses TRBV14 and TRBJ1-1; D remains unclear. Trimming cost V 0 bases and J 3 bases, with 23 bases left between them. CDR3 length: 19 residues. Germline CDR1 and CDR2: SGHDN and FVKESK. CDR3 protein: CASSQDRTARTPRDTEAFF. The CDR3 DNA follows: TGTGCCAGCAGCCAAGATAGGACGGCACGGACTCCCCGGGACACTGAAGCTTTCTTT.

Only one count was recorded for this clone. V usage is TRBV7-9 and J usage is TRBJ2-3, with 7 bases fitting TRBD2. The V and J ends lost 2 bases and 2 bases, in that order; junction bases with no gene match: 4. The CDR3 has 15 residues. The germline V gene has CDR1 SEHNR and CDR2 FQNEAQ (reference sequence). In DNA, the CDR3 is TGTGCCAGCAGCTTAACTAGCGCCATCACAGATACGCAGTATTTT. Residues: CASSLTSAITDTQYF.

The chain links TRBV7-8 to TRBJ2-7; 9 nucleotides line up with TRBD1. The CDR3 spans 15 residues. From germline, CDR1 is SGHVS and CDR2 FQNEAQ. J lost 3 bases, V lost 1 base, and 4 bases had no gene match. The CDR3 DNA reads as TGTGCCAGCAGCTTAGTTGGGACAGGGCACTACGAGCAGTACGTC. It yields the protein CASSLVGTGHYEQYV.

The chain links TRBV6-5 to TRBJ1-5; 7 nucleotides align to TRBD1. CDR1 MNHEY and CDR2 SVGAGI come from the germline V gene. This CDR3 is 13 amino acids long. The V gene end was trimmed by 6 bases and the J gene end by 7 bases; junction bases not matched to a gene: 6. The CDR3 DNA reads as TGTGCCAGCAGACCCGACAGGGCGCAGCCCCAGCATTTT. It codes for CASRPDRAQPQHF.

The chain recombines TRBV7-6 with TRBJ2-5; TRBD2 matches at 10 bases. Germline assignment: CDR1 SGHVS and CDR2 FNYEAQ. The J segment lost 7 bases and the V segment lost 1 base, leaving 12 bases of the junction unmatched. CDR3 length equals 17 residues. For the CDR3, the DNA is TGTGCCAGCAGCTTAGGGTCTAGCGGGGGCCTACCGGGGACCCAGTACTTC. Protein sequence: CASSLGSSGGLPGTQYF.